This note documents a single T cell receptor beta chain sequence. No antigen is known for it. This specimen belongs to a study of T cell responses to AZD1222 COVID-19 vaccine. Study conclusions and caveats: A reported finding is that nearly half of spike-specific TCRs target unmutated variant regions. Rises in breadth and depth of Spike-specific TCRs came after two AZD1222 doses. Donors, mostly white British, included more females; clonal diversity was possibly underestimated.

Clones were sequenced by immunoSEQ multiplex PCR, and TCRdb holds only the in-frame ones, with some missing. The sample has 100,000 to 150,000 clones; roughly 87% are singletons. This sequence was found in an adult in good health. The starting material was peripheral blood, obtained on day 0 of MenACWY control vaccination.

The CDR3 spells CASYDGRGKDNSPLHF. Written as DNA, the CDR3 is TGTGCCAGCTACGATGGCCGCGGCAAGGATAATTCACCCCTCCACTTT. The chain joins TRBV19 to TRBJ1-6; no definite D call. The ends were cut back, 9 bases at V and 5 bases at J, with 20 bases in the middle. The V gene's germline CDR1 is LNHDA and CDR2 SQIVND (reference sequence). CDR3 length: 16 amino acids.